This TCR beta chain appears in the sequencing data of a study of OX40 agonist ivuxolimab in advanced cancers. Repertoires were generated with immunoSEQ multiplex PCR, while TCRdb's copy carries only in-frame clones and drops some. The profile shows tens of thousands of clones, around four fifths of them singletons. V was trimmed by 3 bases and J by 8 bases, leaving 10 bases between them. Germline lookup yields CDR1 SNHLY and CDR2 FYNNEI. The length of the CDR3 is 12 residues. This specimen was CD4+ or CD8+ T cells sorted from blood, taken in a trial of the OX40 agonist ivuxolimab. The chain couples TRBV2 to TRBJ1-2, with a possible D match to TRBD1 (5 bases). This clonotype was obtained from an adult with an advanced solid tumor such as melanoma, head and neck, liver or kidney cancer. The CDR3 loop reads CASSDRGRGYTF. DNA of the CDR3: TGTGCCAGCAGTGACCGGGGCAGGGGCTACACCTTC.